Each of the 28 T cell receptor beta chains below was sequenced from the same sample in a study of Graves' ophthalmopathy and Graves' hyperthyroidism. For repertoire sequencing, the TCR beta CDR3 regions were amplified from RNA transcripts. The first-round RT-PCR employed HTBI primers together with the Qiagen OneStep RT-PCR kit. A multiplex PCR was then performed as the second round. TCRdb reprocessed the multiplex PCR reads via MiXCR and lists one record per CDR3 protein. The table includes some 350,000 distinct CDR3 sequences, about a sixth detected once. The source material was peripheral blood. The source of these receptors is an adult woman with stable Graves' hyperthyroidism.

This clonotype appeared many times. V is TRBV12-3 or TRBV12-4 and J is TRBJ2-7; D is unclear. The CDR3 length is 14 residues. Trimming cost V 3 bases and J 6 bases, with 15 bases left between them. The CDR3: CASSFSQYVGEQYF. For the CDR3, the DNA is TGTGCCAGCAGTTTCTCTCAGTATGTCGGCGAGCAGTACTTC.

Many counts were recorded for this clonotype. This chain's CDR3 is CSASENTEAFF. Written as DNA, the CDR3 is TGCAGTGCTAGTGAAAACACTGAAGCTTTCTTT. The chain joins TRBV20-1 to TRBJ1-1; no clear D gene. This CDR3 is built from 11 residues. Germline-derived CDR1 and CDR2 are DFQATT and SNEGSKA (reference sequence). V lost 3 bases to trimming and J lost 2 bases, with 4 bases between them.

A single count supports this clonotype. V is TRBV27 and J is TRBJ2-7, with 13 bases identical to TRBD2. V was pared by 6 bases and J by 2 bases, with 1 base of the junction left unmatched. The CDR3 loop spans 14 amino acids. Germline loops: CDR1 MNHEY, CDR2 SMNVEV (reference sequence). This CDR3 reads CASRTSGRPYEQYF. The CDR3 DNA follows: TGTGCCAGCAGGACTAGCGGGAGGCCCTACGAGCAGTACTTC.

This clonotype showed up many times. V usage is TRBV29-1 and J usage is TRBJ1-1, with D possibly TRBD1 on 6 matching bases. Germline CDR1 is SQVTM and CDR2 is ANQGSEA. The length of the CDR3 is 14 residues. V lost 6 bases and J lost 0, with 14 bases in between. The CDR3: CSVTSSGVNTEAFF. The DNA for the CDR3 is TGCAGCGTCACCTCGTCAGGGGTGAACACTGAAGCTTTCTTT.

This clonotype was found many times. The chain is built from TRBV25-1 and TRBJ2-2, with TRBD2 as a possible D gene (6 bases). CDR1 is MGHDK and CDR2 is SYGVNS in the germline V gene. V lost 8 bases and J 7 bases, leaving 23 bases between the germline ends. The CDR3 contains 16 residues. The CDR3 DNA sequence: TGTGCCAGCCACCCGGCGGGGCGACCCCTGGACGGGGAGCTGTTTTTT. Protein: CASHPAGRPLDGELFF.

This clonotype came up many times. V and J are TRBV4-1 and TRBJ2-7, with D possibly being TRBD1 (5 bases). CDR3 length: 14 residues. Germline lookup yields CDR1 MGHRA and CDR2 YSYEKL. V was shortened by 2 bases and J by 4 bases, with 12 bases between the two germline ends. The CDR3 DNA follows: TGCGCCAGCAGCCAATTTTTCAGGGTATACGAGCAGTACTTC. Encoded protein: CASSQFFRVYEQYF.

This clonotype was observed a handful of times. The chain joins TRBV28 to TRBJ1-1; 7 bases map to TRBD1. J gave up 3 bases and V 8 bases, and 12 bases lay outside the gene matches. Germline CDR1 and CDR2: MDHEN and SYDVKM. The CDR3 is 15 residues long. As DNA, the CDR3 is TGTGCCAGCGGACCGGTCGGACAGGCCTACACTGAAGCTTTCTTT. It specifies CASGPVGQAYTEAFF. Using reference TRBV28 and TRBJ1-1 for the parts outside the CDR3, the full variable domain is DVKVTQSSRYLVKRTGEKVFLECVQDMDHENMFWYRQDPGLGLRLIYFSYDVKMKEKGDIPEGYSVSREKKERFSLILESASTNQTSMYLCASGPVGQAYTEAFFGQGTRLTVV.

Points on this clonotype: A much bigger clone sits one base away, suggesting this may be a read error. The CDR3 is CASNPGTARDKQYF. CDR3 bases: TGTGCCAGCAACCCCGGGACAGCAAGGGACAAGCAGTACTTC. The chain couples TRBV6-1 to TRBJ2-7, with TRBD1 matching 7 bases. The CDR3 is 14 amino acids. Trimming at V came to 7 bases and at J to 8 bases, leaving 14 bases not matched to a gene. The germline V gene has CDR1 MNHNS and CDR2 SASEGT.

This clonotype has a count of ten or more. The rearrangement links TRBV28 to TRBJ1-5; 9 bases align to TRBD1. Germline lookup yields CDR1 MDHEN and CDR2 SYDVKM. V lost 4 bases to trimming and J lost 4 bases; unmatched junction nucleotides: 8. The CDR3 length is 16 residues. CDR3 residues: CASSWGQGGGNQPQHF. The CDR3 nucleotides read TGTGCCAGCAGTTGGGGACAGGGAGGGGGAAATCAGCCCCAGCATTTT. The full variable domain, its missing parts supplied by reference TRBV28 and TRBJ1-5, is DVKVTQSSRYLVKRTGEKVFLECVQDMDHENMFWYRQDPGLGLRLIYFSYDVKMKEKGDIPEGYSVSREKKERFSLILESASTNQTSMYLCASSWGQGGGNQPQHFGDGTRLSIL.

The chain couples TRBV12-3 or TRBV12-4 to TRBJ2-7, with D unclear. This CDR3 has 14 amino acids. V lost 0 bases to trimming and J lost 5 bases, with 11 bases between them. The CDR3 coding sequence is TGTGCCAGCAGTTTAGCCAAAGGGTCCCACGAGCAGTACTTC. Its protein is CASSLAKGSHEQYF.

The CDR3 DNA is TGCAGTGCTATCGGGAGGGCCTGGGGCGGGGAGCAGTACTTC. It codes for CSAIGRAWGGEQYF. V is TRBV20-1 and J is TRBJ2-7; 8 nucleotides agree with TRBD2. J lost 7 bases, V lost 4 bases, and 12 bases had no gene match. Per germline, CDR1 DFQATT and CDR2 SNEGSKA (reference sequence). This CDR3 contains 14 residues.

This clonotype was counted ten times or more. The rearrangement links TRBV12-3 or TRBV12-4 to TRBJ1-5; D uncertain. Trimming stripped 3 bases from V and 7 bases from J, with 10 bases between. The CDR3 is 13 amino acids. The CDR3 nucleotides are TGTGCCAGCAGTTTCCGGAAGGGCCAGCCCCAGCATTTT. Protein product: CASSFRKGQPQHF.

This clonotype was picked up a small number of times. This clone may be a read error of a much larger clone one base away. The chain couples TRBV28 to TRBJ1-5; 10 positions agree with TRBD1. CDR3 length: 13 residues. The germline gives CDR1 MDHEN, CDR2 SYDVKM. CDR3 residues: CASFSGTGERQQF. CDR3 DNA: TGTGCCAGCTTTTCCGGGACAGGGGAGCGACAGCAGTTT.

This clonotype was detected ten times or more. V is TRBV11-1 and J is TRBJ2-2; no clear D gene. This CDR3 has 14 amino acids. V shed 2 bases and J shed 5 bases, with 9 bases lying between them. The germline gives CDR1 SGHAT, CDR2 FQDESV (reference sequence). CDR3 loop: CASSLLVSTGELFF. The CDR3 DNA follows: TGTGCCAGCAGCTTACTAGTTTCTACCGGGGAGCTGTTTTTT.

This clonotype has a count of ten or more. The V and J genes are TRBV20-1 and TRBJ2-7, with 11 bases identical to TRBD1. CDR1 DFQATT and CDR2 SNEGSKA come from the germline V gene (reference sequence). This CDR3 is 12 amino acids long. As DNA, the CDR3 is TGCAGCGCCGGGACAGGGGGCTACGAGCAGTACTTC. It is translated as CSAGTGGYEQYF.

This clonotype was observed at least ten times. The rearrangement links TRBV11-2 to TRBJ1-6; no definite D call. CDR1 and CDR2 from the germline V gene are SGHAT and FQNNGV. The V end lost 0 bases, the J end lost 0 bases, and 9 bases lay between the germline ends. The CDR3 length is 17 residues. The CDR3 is CASSLEPGISYNSPLHF. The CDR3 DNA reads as TGTGCCAGCAGCTTAGAGCCGGGCATCTCCTATAATTCACCCCTCCACTTT. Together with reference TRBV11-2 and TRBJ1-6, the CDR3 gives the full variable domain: EAGVAQSPRYKIIEKRQSVAFWCNPISGHATLYWYQQILGQGPKLLIQFQNNGVVDDSQLPKDRFSAERLKGVDSTLKIQPAKLEDSAVYLCASSLEPGISYNSPLHFGNGTRLTVT.

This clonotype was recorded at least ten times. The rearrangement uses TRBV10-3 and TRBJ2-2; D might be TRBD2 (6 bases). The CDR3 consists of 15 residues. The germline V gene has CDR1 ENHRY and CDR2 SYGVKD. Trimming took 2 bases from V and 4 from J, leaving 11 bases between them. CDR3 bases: TGTGCCATCAGTGAGACTAGAGCGGGCACCGGGGAGCTGTTTTTT. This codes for CAISETRAGTGELFF.

For the CDR3, the DNA is TGTGCCTGGGGCCTCTGGGAGAATAATTCACCCCTCCACTTT. Translation gives CAWGLWENNSPLHF. The rearrangement uses TRBV30 and TRBJ1-6; no clear D gene. The CDR3 runs 14 residues. Trimming removed 5 bases from V and 5 bases from J, with 13 bases in between. CDR1 is GTSNPN, CDR2 SVGIG, per germline (reference sequence).

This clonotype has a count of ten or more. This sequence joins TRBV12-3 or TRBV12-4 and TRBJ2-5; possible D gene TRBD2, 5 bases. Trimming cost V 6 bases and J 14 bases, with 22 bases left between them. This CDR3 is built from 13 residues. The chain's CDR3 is CASRFGVAGGPYF. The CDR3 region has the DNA TGTGCCAGCAGATTCGGAGTAGCAGGAGGCCCCTACTTC.

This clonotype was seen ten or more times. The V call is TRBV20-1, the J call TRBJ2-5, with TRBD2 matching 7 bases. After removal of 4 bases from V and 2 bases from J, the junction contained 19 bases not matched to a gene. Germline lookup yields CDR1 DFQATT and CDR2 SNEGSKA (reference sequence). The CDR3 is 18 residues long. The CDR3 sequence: CSAIPPRGGRGAQETQYF. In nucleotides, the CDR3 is TGCAGTGCTATCCCGCCGAGGGGCGGGAGAGGAGCTCAAGAGACCCAGTACTTC.

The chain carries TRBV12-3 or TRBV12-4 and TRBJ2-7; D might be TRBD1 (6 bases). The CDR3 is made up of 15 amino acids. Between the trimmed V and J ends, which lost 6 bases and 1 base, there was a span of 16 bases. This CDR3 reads CASSPGTSDSYEQYF. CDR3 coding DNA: TGTGCCAGCAGCCCAGGGACATCGGATTCCTACGAGCAGTACTTC.

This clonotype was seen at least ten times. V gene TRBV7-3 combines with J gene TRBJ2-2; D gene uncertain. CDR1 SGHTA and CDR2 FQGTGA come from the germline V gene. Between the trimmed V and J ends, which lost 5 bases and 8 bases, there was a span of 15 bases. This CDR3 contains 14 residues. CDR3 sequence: CASSRSDWAGELFF. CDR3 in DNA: TGTGCCAGCAGCCGAAGCGACTGGGCTGGGGAGCTGTTTTTT.

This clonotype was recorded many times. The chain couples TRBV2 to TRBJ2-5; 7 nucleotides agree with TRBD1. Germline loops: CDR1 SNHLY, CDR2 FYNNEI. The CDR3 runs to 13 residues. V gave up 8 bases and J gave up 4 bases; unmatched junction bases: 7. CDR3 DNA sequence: TGTGCCAGCGAAGGGACAGTAGGAGAGACCCAGTACTTC. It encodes CASEGTVGETQYF.

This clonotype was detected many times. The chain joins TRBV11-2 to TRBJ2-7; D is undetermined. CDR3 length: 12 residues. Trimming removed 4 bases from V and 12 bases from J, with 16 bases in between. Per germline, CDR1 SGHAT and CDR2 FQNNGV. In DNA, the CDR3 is TGTGCCAGCAGCTCAAGAGGAGCCCCTCTGTACTTC. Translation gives CASSSRGAPLYF.

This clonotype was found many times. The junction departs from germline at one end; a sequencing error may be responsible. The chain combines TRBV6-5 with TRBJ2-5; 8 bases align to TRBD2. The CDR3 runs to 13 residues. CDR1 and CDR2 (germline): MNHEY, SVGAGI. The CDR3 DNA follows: TGTGCCACCGAAGGACTAGCCCAAGGGACCCAGTACTTC. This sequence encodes CATEGLAQGTQYF.

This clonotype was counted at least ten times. The CDR3 DNA reads TGTGCCAGCAGACTAGCGAGGAGGGGGGGAGAGACCCAGTACTTC. Residues: CASRLARRGGETQYF. The chain carries TRBV9 and TRBJ2-5; perhaps TRBD2 as D (7 bases). The V gene lost 5 bases and the J gene lost 4 bases, with 18 bases spanning the gap. The length of the CDR3 is 15 residues. Germline V gene lookup returns CDR1 SGDLS and CDR2 YYNGEE.

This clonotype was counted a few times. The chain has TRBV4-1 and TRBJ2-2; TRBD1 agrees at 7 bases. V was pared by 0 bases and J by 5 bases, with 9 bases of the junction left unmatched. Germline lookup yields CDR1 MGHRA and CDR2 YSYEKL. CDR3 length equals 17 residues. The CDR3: CASSQDGPGGYTGELFF. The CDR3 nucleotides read TGCGCCAGCAGCCAAGATGGTCCAGGGGGTTATACCGGGGAGCTGTTTTTT.

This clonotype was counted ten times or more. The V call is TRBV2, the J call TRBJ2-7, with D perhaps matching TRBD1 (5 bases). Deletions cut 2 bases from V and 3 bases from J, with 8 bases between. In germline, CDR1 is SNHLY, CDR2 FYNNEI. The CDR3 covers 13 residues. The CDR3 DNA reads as TGTGCCAGCAGTGAAAGGGGTTACTACGAGCAGTACTTC. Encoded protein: CASSERGYYEQYF.